This T cell receptor beta chain was identified in a study of cytomegalovirus exposure and HLA in healthy donors. The trim removed 5 bases at V and 3 bases at J, leaving 3 bases unmatched. The CDR3 contains 14 residues. Germline values: CDR1 MNHEY, CDR2 SMNVEV (reference sequence). The PCR made use of 60 Vbeta and 13 Jbeta primers. TCRdb's table, derived via immunoSEQ multiplex PCR, lists solely in-frame clones and lacks some. There are under 150,000 clones in the sample, with roughly 2% held by the top ten. V usage is TRBV27 and J usage is TRBJ1-2; 10 bases match TRBD1. This clonotype was obtained from a woman aged 55-70 years in good health and CMV-seronegative. Sequencing was carried out using PBMCs. The CDR3 DNA is TGTGCCAGCAGTCAAGGGACAGGGGACTATGGCTACACCTTC. It translates to CASSQGTGDYGYTF.